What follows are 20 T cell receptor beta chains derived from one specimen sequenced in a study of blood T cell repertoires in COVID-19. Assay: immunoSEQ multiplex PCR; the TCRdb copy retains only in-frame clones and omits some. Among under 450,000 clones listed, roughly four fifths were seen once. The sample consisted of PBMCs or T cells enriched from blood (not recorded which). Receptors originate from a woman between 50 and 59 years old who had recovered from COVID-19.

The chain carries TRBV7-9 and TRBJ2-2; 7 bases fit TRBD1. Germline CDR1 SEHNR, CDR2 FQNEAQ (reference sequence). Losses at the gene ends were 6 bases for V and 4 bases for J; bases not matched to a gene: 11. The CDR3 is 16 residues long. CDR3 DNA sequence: TGTGCCAGCAGGCCTCGGTTGACAGGGAGCACCGGGGAGCTGTTTTTT. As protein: CASRPRLTGSTGELFF.

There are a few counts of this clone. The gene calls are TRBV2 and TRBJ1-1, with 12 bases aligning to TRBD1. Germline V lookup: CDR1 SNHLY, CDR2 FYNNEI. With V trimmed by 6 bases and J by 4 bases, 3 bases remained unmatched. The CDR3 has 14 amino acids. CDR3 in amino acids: CASRPGQGATEAFF. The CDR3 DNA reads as TGTGCCAGCAGGCCGGGACAGGGGGCCACTGAAGCTTTCTTT. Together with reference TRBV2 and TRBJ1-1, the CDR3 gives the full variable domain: EPEVTQTPSHQVTQMGQEVILRCVPISNHLYFYWYRQILGQKVEFLVSFYNNEISEKSEIFDDQFSVERPDGSNFTLKIRSTKLEDSAMYFCASRPGQGATEAFFGQGTRLTVV.

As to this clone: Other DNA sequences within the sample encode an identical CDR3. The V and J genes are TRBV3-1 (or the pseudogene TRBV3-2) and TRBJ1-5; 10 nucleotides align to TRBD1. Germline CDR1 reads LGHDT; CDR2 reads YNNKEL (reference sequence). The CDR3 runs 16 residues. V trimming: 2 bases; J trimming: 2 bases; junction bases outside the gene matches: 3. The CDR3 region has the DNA TGTGCCAGCAGCCAATCCGGGACAGGGGGCAATCAGCCCCAGCATTTT. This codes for CASSQSGTGGNQPQHF.

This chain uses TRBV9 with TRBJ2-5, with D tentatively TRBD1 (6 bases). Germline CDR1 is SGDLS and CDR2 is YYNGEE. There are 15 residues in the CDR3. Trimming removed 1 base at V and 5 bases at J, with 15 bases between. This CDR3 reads CASSVRVTGSETQYF. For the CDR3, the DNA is TGTGCCAGCAGCGTACGGGTAACAGGGTCGGAGACCCAGTACTTC.

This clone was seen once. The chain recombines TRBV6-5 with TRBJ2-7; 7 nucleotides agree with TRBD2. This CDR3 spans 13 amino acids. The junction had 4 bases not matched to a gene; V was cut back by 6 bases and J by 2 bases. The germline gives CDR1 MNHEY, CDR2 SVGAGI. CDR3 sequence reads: CASRLAGTYEQYF. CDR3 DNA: TGTGCCAGCAGGTTAGCGGGTACCTACGAGCAGTACTTC.

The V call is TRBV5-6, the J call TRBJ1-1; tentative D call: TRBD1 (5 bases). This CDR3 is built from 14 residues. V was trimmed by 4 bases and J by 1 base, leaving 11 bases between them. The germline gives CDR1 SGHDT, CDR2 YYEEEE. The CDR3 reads CASSHPGGNTEAFF. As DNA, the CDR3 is TGTGCCAGCAGCCACCCGGGGGGGAACACTGAAGCTTTCTTT.

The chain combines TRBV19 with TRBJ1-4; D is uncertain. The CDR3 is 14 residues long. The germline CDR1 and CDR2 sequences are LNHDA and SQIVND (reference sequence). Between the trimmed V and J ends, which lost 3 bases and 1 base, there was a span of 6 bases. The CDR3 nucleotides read TGTGCCAGTAGTATCGGTATAACTAATGAAAAACTGTTTTTT. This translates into CASSIGITNEKLFF.

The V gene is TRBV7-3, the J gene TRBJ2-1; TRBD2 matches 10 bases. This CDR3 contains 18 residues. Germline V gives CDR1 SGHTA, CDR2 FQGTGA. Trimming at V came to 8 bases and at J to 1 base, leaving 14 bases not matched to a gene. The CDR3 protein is CASAQGLAGEASYNEQFF. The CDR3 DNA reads TGTGCCAGCGCCCAAGGCCTAGCGGGAGAGGCGTCCTACAATGAGCAGTTCTTC.

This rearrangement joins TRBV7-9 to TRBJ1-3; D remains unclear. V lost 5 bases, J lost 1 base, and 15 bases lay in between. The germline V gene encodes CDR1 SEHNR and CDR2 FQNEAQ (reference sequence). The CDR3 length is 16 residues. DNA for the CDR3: TGTGCCAGCAGCCCACCGGGTCAATCTTCTGGAAACACCATATATTTT. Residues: CASSPPGQSSGNTIYF.

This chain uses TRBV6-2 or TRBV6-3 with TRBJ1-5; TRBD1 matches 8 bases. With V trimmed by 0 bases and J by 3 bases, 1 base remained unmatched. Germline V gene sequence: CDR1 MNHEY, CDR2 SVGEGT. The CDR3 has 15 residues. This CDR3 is CASSYSTGANQPQHF. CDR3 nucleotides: TGTGCCAGCAGTTACTCGACAGGGGCCAATCAGCCCCAGCATTTT.

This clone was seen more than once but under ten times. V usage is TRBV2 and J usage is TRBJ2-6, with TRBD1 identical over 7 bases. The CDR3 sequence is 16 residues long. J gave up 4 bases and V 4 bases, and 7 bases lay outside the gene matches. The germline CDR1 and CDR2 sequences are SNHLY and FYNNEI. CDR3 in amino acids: CASSGQGGGGANVLTF. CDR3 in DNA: TGTGCCAGCAGTGGACAGGGCGGCGGAGGGGCCAACGTCCTGACTTTC.

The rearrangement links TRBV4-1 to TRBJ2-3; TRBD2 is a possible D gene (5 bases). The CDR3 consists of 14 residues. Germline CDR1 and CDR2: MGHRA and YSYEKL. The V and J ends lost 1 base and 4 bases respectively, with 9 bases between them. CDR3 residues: CASSQVWGADTQYF. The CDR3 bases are TGCGCCAGCAGCCAAGTTTGGGGAGCAGATACGCAGTATTTT.

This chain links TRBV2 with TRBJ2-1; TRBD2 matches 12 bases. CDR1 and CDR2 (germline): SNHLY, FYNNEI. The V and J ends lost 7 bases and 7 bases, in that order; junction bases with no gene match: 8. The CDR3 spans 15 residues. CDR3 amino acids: CASNQLAGGRNEQFF. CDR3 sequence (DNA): TGTGCCAGCAACCAACTAGCGGGAGGTCGGAATGAGCAGTTCTTC. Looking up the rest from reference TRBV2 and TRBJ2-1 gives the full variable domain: EPEVTQTPSHQVTQMGQEVILRCVPISNHLYFYWYRQILGQKVEFLVSFYNNEISEKSEIFDDQFSVERPDGSNFTLKIRSTKLEDSAMYFCASNQLAGGRNEQFFGPGTRLTVL.

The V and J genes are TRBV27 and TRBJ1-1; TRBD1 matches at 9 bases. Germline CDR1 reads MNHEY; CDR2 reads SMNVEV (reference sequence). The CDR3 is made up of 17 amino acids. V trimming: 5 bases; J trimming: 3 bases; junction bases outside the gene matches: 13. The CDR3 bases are TGTGCCAGCAGTCCCTTGGGGACAGGGCTGAGGGACACTGAAGCTTTCTTT. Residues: CASSPLGTGLRDTEAFF.

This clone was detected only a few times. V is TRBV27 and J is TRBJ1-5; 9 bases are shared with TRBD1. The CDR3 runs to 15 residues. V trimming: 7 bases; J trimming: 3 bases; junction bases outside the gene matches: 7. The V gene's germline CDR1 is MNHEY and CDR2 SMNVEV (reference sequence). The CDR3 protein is CASKPGQGPNQPQHF. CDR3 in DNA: TGTGCCAGCAAACCGGGACAGGGCCCCAATCAGCCCCAGCATTTT.

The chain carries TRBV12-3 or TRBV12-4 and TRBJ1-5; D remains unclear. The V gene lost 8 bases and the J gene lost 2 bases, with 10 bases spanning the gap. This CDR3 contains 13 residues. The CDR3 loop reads CASGRSGNQPQHF. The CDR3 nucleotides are TGTGCCAGCGGGAGGTCAGGCAATCAGCCCCAGCATTTT.

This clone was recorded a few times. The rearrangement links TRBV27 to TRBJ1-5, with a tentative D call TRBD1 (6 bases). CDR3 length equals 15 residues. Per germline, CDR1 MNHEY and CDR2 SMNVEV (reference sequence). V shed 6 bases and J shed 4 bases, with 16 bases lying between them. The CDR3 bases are TGTGCCAGCAGCCACGGGGGGGGCATGAATCAGCCCCAGCATTTT. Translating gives CASSHGGGMNQPQHF.

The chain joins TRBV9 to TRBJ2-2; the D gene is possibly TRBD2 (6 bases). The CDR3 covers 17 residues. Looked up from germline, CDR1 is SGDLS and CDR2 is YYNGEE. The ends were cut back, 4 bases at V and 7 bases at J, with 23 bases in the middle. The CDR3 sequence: CASSRNPGLQGFGELFF. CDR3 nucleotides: TGTGCCAGCAGCCGGAACCCGGGACTCCAGGGTTTCGGGGAGCTGTTTTTT.

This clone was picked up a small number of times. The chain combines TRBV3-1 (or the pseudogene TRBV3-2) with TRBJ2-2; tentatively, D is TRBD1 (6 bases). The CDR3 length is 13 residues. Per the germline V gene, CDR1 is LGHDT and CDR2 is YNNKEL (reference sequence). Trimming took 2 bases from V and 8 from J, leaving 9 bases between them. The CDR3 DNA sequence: TGTGCCAGCAGCCAATGGGGGACAGGGGAGCTGTTTTTT. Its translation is CASSQWGTGELFF.

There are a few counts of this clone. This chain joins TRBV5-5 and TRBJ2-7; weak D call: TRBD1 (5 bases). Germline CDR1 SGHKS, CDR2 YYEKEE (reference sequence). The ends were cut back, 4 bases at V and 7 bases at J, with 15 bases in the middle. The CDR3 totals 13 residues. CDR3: CASSTQAGWEQYF. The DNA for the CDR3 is TGTGCCAGCAGCACGCAAGCAGGGTGGGAGCAGTACTTC.